The T cell receptor beta chain under discussion was sequenced for a study of response to subunit inactivated influenza vaccine. Notes on this clonotype: Its antigen is still unknown.

Germline V gives CDR1 DFQATT, CDR2 SNEGSKA (reference sequence). With 0 bases removed from V and 3 bases from J, the gap between germline ends came to 15 bases. This CDR3 comprises 15 residues. General study findings and limits: Every seasonal influenza vaccination brings in few new T cells, the authors suggested.

TCRdb called the RT-PCR reads again in MiXCR, with one record for every CDR3 protein. Among about 530,000 distinct CDR3 sequences listed, approximately 12% were seen once. The J gene is TRBJ2-7, the V gene TRBV20-1; weak D call: TRBD2 (5 bases). This sequence was found in a man aged 45-65 years who received an inactivated influenza vaccine. Sequenced material: PBMCs from blood, taken on the day of vaccination. The CDR3 here is CSAREPRRPFYEQYF. The CDR3 DNA reads as TGCAGTGCTAGAGAGCCCCGGAGGCCTTTCTACGAGCAGTACTTC.